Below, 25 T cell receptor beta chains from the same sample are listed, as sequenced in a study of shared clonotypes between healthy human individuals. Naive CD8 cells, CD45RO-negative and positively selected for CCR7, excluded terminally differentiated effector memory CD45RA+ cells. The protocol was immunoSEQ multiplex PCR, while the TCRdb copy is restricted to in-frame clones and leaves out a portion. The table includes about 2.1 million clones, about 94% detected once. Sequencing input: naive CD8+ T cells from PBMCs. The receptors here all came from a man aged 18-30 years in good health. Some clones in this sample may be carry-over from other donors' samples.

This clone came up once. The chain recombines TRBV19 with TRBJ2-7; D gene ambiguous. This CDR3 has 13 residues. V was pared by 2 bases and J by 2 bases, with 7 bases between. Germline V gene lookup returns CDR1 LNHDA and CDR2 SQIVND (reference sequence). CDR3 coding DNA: TGTGCCAGTAGTATATTCCTTGCCTACGAGCAGTACTTC. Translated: CASSIFLAYEQYF. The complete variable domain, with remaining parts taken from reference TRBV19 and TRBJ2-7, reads DGGITQSPKYLFRKEGQNVTLSCEQNLNHDAMYWYRQDPGQGLRLIYYSQIVNDFQKGDIAEGYSVSREKKESFPLTVTSAQKNPTAFYLCASSIFLAYEQYFGPGTRLTVT.

The CDR3 spells CASSPGLALTYEQYF. CDR3 DNA sequence: TGTGCCAGCAGCCCGGGACTAGCCCTTACCTACGAGCAGTACTTC. The V gene is TRBV27, the J gene TRBJ2-7; 9 nucleotides agree with TRBD2. The CDR3 consists of 15 residues. Unmatched junction bases numbered 8, after V lost 6 bases and J lost 2 bases. Per the germline V gene, CDR1 is MNHEY and CDR2 is SMNVEV (reference sequence).

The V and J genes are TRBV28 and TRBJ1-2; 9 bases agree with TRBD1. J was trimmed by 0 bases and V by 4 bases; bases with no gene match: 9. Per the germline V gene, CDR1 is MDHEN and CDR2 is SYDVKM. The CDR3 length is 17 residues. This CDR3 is CASSYSRTGDTNYGYTF. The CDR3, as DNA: TGTGCCAGCAGTTACTCCCGGACAGGGGATACTAACTATGGCTACACCTTC.

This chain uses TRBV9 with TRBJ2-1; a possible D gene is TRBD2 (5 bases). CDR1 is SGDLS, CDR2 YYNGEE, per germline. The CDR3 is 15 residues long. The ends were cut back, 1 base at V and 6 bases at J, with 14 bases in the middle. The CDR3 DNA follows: TGTGCCAGCAGCGTAAGGCTAGCTTCAGGCAATGAGCAGTTCTTC. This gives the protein CASSVRLASGNEQFF.

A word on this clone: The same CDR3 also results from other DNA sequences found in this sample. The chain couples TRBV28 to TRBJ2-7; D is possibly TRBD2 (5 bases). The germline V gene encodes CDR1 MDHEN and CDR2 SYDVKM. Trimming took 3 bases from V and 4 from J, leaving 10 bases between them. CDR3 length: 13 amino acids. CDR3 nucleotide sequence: TGTGCCAGCAGTTTTACTGGAGGTTACGAGCAGTACTTC. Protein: CASSFTGGYEQYF. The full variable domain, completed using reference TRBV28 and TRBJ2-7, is DVKVTQSSRYLVKRTGEKVFLECVQDMDHENMFWYRQDPGLGLRLIYFSYDVKMKEKGDIPEGYSVSREKKERFSLILESASTNQTSMYLCASSFTGGYEQYFGPGTRLTVT.

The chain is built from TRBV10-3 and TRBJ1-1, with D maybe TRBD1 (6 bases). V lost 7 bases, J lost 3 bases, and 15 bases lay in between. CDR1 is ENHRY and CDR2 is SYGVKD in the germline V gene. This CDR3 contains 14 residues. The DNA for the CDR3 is TGTGCCATCAAACTGCACAAGGGGGACACTGAAGCTTTCTTT. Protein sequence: CAIKLHKGDTEAFF.

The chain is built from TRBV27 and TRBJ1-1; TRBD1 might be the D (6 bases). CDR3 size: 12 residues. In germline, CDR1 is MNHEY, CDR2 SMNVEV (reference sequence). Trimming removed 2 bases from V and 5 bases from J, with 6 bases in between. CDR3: CASSLQGTEAFF. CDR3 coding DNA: TGTGCCAGCAGTTTACAGGGGACTGAAGCTTTCTTT.

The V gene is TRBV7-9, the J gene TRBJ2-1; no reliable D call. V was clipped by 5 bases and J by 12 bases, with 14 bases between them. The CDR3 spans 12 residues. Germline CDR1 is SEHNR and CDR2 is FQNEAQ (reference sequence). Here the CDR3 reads CASSPSGSAQFF. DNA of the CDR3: TGTGCCAGCAGCCCCTCCGGCAGTGCGCAGTTCTTC.

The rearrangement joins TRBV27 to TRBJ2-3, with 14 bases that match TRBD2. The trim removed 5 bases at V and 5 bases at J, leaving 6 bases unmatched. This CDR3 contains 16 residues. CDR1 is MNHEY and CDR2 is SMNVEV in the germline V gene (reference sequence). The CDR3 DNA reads TGTGCCAGCAGTCGTCGGACTAGCGGGAGGTTAGATACGCAGTATTTT. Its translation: CASSRRTSGRLDTQYF.

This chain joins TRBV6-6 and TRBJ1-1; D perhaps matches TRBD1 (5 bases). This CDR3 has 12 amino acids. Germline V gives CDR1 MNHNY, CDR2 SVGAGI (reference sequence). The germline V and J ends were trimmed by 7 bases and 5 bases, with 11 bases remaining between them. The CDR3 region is CASKGGGTEAFF. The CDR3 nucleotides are TGTGCCAGCAAGGGTGGGGGGACTGAAGCTTTCTTT.

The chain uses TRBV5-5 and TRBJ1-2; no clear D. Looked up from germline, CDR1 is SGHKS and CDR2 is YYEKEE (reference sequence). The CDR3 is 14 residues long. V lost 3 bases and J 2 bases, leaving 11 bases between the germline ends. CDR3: CASSSPDQNYGYTF. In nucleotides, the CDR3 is TGTGCCAGCAGCTCGCCTGACCAGAACTATGGCTACACCTTC.

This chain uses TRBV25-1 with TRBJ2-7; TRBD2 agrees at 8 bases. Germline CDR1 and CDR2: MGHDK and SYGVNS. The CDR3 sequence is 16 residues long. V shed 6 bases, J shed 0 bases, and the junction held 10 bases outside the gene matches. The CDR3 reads CASRGPGLADSYEQYF. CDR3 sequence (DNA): TGTGCCAGCAGGGGCCCCGGACTAGCCGACTCCTACGAGCAGTACTTC.

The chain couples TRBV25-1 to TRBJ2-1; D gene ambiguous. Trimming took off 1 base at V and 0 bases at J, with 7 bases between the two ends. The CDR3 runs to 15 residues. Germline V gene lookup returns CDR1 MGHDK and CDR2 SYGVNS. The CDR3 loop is CASSEFDTSYNEQFF. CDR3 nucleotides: TGTGCCAGCAGTGAATTTGATACCTCCTACAATGAGCAGTTCTTC.

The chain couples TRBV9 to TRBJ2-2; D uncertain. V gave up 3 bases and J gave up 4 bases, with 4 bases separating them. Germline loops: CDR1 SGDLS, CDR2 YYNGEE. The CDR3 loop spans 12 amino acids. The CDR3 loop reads CASSASTGELFF. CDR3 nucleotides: TGTGCCAGCAGCGCATCCACCGGGGAGCTGTTTTTT.

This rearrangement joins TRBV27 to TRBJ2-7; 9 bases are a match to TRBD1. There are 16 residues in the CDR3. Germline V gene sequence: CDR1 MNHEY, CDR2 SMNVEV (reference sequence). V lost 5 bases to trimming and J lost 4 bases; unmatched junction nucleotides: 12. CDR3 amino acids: CASSVSQGAIHYEQYF. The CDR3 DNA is TGTGCCAGCAGTGTGTCACAGGGGGCGATTCATTACGAGCAGTACTTC.

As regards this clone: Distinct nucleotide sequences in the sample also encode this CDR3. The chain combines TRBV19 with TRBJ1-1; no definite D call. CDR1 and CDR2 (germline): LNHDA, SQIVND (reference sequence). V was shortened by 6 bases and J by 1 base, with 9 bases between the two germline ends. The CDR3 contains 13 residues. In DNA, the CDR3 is TGTGCCAGTAGCTGGGGTCAGAACACTGAAGCTTTCTTT. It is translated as CASSWGQNTEAFF. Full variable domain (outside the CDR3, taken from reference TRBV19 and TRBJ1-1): DGGITQSPKYLFRKEGQNVTLSCEQNLNHDAMYWYRQDPGQGLRLIYYSQIVNDFQKGDIAEGYSVSREKKESFPLTVTSAQKNPTAFYLCASSWGQNTEAFFGQGTRLTVV.

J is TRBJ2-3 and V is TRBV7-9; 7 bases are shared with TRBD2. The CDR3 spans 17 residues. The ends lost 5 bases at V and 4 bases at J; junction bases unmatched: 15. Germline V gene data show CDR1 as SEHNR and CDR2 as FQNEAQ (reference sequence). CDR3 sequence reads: CASSPGVRESGSDTQYF. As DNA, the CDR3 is TGTGCCAGCAGCCCTGGAGTGCGGGAGAGTGGCTCAGATACGCAGTATTTT.

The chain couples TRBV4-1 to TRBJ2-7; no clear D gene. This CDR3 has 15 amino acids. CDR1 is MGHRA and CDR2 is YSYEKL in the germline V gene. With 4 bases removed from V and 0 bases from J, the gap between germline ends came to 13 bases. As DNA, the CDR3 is TGCGCCAGCAGCCCAGGACGGGCGAGCTCCTACGAGCAGTACTTC. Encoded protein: CASSPGRASSYEQYF.

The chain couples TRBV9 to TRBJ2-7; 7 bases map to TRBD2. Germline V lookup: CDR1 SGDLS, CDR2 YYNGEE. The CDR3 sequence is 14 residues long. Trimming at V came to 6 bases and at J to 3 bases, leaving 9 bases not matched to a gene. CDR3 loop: CASTAGLRDYEQYF. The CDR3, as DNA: TGTGCCAGCACCGCGGGACTACGAGACTACGAGCAGTACTTC.

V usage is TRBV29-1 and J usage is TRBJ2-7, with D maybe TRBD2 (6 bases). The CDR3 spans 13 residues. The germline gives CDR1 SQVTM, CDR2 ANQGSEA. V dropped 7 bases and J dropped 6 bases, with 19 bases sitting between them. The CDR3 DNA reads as TGCAGCGCCTACGAATCCCCGGGAGTCGAGCAGTACTTC. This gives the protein CSAYESPGVEQYF.

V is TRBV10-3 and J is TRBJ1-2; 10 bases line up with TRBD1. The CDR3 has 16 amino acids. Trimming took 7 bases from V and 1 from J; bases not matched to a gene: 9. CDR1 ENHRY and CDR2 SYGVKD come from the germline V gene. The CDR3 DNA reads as TGTGCCATCAACCCCGGGACAGGGGACTTTAACTATGGCTACACCTTC. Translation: CAINPGTGDFNYGYTF.

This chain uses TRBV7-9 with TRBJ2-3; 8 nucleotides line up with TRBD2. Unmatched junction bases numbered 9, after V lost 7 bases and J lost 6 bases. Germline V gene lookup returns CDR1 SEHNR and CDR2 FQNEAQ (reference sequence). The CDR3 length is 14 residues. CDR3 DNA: TGTGCCAGCAATACGGGAGGGAAGGGGGATACGCAGTATTTT. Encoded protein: CASNTGGKGDTQYF.

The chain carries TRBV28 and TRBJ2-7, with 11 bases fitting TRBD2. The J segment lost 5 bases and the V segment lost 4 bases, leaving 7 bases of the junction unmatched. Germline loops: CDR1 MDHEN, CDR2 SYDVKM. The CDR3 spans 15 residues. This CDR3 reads CASSSLAGGLHEQYF. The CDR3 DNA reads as TGTGCCAGCAGTTCCCTAGCGGGGGGCCTCCACGAGCAGTACTTC.

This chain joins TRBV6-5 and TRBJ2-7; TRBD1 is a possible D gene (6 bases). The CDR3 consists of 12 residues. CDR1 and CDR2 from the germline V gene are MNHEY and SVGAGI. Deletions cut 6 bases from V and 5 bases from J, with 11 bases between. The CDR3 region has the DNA TGTGCCAGCAGGAACAGGGTACACGAGCAGTACTTC. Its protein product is CASRNRVHEQYF.

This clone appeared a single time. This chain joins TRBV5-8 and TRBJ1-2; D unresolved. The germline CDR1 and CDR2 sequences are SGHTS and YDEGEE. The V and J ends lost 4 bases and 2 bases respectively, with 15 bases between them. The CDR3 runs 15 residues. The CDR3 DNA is TGTGCCAGCAGCCGTCCGTTGGGGTTGAACTATGGCTACACCTTC. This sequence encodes CASSRPLGLNYGYTF.